This T cell receptor (beta chain) was captured in a study of response to subunit inactivated influenza vaccine. Germline CDR1 is SQVTM and CDR2 is ANQGSEA. CDR3 length: 14 residues. Trimming removed 5 bases from V and 0 bases from J, with 11 bases in between. From the RT-PCR reads, TCRdb called clonotypes with MiXCR, one entry per CDR3 protein. The table lists about 570,000 distinct CDR3 sequences, approximately 10% of them singletons. The sample was also reused in another study, on T cells expressing NK-cell markers. That study adds: Beta-chain TCR cDNA was generated via 5'RACE template switching with UMIs. Where a handful of donors were concerned, these clonotypes also led the CD3+CD56-NKG2C+ fraction.

The sequence came from a man aged 50-60 years who received an inactivated influenza vaccine. This material consisted of PBMCs from blood, taken on the day of vaccination. The rearrangement joins TRBV29-1 to TRBJ1-5; maybe TRBD1 (5 bases). CDR3 sequence reads: CSVSGPDSNQPQHF. For the CDR3, the DNA is TGCAGCGTTTCAGGGCCCGATAGCAATCAGCCCCAGCATTTT.